This TCR beta chain was documented in a study of blood T cell repertoires in COVID-19. The repertoire was sequenced with immunoSEQ multiplex PCR; TCRdb's copy has only in-frame clones and lacks some. The sample holds about 43,000 clones; over 80% are singletons and the top ten take approximately 15%. Sequencing was performed on peripheral blood. This clonotype was obtained from a man aged 55 to 70 with active COVID-19.

The CDR3 DNA is TGTGCCAGCAGCCGTGAGCTATACCAAGAGACCCAGTACTTC. Amino acid sequence: CASSRELYQETQYF. V and J are TRBV3-1 (or the pseudogene TRBV3-2) and TRBJ2-5; D ambiguous. Germline CDR1 LGHDT, CDR2 YNNKEL (reference sequence). The V end was cut by 4 bases, the J end by 0 bases, with 9 bases between. This CDR3 spans 14 amino acids.